Sequencing of this T cell receptor (beta chain) was carried out in a study of OX40 agonist ivuxolimab in advanced cancers. Study context: Ivuxolimab is an agonistic anti-OX40 (CD134) antibody, and patients were treated with it. Partial response was recorded in three patients: one hepatocellular carcinoma and two cutaneous melanoma cases. Administration of intravenous ivuxolimab to patients occurred every 2 weeks at 0.01 to 10 mg/kg.

Study findings and constraints: There were, on average, more expanded clones in CD8+ T cells than in CD4+.

Method: immunoSEQ multiplex PCR; TCRdb's copy keeps in-frame clones and lacks some. Of some 95,000 clones in the sample, roughly nine tenths were seen once. Germline lookup yields CDR1 LNHDA and CDR2 SQIVND (reference sequence). V was clipped by 9 bases and J by 2 bases, with 14 bases between them. CDR3 size: 14 residues. In its sample, this clone was seen a few times. The antigen is not known. The chain carries TRBV19 and TRBJ1-5; D possibly corresponds to TRBD1 (5 bases). This sequence was found in an adult with an advanced solid tumor such as melanoma, head and neck, liver or kidney cancer. The sequencing here drew on CD4+ or CD8+ T cells sorted from blood, taken in a trial of the OX40 agonist ivuxolimab. DNA of the CDR3: TGTGCCAGCACCGTGGGGCAGGGCAATCAGCCCCAGCATTTT. It is translated as CASTVGQGNQPQHF.